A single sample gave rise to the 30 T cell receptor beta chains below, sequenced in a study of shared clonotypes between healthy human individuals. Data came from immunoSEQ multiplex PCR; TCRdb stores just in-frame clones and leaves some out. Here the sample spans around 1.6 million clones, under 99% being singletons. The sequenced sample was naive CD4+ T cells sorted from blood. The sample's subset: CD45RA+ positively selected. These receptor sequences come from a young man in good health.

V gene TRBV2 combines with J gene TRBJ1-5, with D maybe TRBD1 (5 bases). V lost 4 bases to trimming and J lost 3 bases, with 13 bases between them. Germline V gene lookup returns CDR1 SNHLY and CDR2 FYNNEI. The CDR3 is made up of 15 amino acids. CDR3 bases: TGTGCCAGCAGTGGGAGGGGAGGGGCCAATCAGCCCCAGCATTTT. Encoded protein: CASSGRGGANQPQHF.

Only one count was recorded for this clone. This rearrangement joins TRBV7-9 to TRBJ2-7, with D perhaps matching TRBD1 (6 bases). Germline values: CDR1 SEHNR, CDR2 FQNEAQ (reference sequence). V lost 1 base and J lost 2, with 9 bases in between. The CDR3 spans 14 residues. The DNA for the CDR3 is TGTGCCAGCAGCTTAGGAGACAGGCCCTACGAGCAGTACTTC. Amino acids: CASSLGDRPYEQYF.

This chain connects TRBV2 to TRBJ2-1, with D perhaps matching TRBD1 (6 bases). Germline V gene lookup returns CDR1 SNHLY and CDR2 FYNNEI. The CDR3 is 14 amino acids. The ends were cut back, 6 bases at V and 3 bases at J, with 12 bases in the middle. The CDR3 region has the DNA TGTGCCAGCAGCCGGGACACCTTCTACAATGAGCAGTTCTTC. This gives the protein CASSRDTFYNEQFF.

CDR3 nucleotides: TGTGCCAGCAGTTTGAGACCCAACACCGGGGAGCTGTTTTTT. It codes for CASSLRPNTGELFF. V and J are TRBV27 and TRBJ2-2; D gene ambiguous. V dropped 3 bases and J dropped 2 bases, with 7 bases sitting between them. Germline CDR1 and CDR2: MNHEY and SMNVEV (reference sequence). This CDR3 comprises 14 residues.

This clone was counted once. The CDR3 region is CASSDRLAGGYQETQYF. CDR3 coding DNA: TGCGCCAGCAGTGATCGACTAGCGGGAGGGTACCAAGAGACCCAGTACTTC. V is TRBV10-2 and J is TRBJ2-5, with 14 bases lining up with TRBD2. The junction had 3 bases not matched to a gene; V was cut back by 3 bases and J by 0 bases. CDR1 WSHSY and CDR2 SAAADI come from the germline V gene. The CDR3 covers 17 residues.

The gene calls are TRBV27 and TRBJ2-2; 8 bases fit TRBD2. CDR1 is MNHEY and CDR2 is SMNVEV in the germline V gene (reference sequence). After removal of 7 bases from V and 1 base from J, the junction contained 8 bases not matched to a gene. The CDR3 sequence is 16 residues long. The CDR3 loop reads CASTRTAGGNTGELFF. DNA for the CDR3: TGTGCCAGCACCCGAACGGCGGGAGGGAACACCGGGGAGCTGTTTTTT.

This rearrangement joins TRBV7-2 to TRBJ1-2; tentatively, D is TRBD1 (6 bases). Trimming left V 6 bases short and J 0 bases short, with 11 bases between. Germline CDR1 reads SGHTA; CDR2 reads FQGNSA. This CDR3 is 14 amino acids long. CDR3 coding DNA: TGTGCCAGCAGTTCTCGGGGGCCTAACTATGGCTACACCTTC. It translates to CASSSRGPNYGYTF.

The CDR3 loop is CSVEARGPGTEAFF. CDR3 nucleotide sequence: TGCAGCGTTGAAGCGAGGGGGCCGGGGACTGAAGCTTTCTTT. The chain couples TRBV29-1 to TRBJ1-1, with 7 bases aligning to TRBD1. The CDR3 is made up of 14 amino acids. V trimming: 1 base; J trimming: 5 bases; junction bases outside the gene matches: 7. Germline V lookup: CDR1 SQVTM, CDR2 ANQGSEA. The whole variable domain, filled in from reference TRBV29-1 and TRBJ1-1, reads SAVISQKPSRDICQRGTSLTIQCQVDSQVTMMFWYRQQPGQSLTLIATANQGSEATYESGFVIDKFPISRPNLTFSTLTVSNMSPEDSSIYLCSVEARGPGTEAFFGQGTRLTVV.

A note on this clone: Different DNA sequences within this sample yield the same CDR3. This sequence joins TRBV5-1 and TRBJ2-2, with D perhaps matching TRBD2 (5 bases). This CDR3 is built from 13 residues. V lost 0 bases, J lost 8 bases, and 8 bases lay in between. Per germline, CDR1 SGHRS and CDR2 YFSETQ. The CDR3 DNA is TGCGCCAGCAGCTTGGCCGGGGTAGGGGAGCTGTTTTTT. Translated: CASSLAGVGELFF. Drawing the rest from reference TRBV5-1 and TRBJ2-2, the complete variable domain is KAGVTQTPRYLIKTRGQQVTLSCSPISGHRSVSWYQQTPGQGLQFLFEYFSETQRNKGNFPGRFSGRQFSNSRSEMNVSTLELGDSALYLCASSLAGVGELFFGEGSRLTVL.

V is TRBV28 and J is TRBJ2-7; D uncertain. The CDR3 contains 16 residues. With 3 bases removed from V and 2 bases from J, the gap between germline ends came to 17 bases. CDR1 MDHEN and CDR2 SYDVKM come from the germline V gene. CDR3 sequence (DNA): TGTGCCAGCAGTTTCTCCCCCGCCTTGGCAGCCTACGAGCAGTACTTC. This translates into CASSFSPALAAYEQYF.

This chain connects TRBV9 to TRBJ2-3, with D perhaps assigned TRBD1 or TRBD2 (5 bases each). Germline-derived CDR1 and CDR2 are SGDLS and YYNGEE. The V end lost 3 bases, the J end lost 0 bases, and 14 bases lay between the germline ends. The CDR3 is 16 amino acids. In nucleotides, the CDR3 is TGTGCCAGCAGCGCCCTCGGGACGGTGAGCACAGATACGCAGTATTTT. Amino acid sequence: CASSALGTVSTDTQYF.

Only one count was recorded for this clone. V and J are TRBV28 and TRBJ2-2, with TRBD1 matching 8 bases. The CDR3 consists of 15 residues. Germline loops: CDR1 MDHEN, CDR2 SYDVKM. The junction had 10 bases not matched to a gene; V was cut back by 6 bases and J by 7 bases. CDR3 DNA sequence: TGTGCCAGCAGCCGGGGACAGGCGGAGGGCGGGGAGCTGTTTTTT. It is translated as CASSRGQAEGGELFF.

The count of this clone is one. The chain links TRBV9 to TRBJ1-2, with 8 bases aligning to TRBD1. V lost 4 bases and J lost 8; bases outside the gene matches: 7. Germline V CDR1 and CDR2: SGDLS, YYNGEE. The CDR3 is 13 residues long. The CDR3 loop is CASSPTGGRGYTF. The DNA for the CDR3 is TGTGCCAGCAGCCCCACAGGGGGAAGAGGCTACACCTTC.

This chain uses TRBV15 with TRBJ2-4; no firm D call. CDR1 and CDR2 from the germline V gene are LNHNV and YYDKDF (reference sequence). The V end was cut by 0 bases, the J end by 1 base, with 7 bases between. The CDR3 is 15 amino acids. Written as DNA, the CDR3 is TGTGCCACCAGCAGAGATAGGGTCGCCAAAAACATTCAGTACTTC. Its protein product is CATSRDRVAKNIQYF.

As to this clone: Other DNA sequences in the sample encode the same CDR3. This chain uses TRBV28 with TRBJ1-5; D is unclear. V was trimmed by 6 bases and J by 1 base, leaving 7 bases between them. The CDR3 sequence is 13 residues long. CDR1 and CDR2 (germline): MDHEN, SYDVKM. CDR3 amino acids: CASSLLSNQPQHF. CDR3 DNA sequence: TGTGCCAGCAGCTTACTAAGCAATCAGCCCCAGCATTTT.

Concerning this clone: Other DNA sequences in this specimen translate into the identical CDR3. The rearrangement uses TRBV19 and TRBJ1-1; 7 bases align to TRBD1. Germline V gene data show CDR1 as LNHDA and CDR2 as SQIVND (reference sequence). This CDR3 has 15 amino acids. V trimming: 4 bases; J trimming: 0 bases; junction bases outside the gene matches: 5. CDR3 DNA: TGTGCCAGTAGTACCATCGGGACAGTGAACACTGAAGCTTTCTTT. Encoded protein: CASSTIGTVNTEAFF.

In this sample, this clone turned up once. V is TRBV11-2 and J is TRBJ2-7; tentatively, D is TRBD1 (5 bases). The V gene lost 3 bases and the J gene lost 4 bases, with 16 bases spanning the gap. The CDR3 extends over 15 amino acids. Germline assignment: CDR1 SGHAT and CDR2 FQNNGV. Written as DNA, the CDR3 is TGTGCCAGCAGCTTGAGGACATTCGTTAGATACGAGCAGTACTTC. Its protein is CASSLRTFVRYEQYF.

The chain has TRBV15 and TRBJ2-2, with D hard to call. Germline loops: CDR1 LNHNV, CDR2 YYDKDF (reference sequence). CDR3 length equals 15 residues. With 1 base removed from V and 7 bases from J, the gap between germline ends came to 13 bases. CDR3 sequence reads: CATSRGAARIGELFF. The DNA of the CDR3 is TGTGCCACCAGCAGAGGTGCGGCTCGGATCGGGGAGCTGTTTTTT.

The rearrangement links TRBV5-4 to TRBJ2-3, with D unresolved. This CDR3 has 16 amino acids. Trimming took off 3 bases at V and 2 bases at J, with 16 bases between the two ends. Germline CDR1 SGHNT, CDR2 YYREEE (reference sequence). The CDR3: CASSSMAAASTDTQYF. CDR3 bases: TGTGCCAGCAGCTCCATGGCGGCCGCGTCCACAGATACGCAGTATTTT.

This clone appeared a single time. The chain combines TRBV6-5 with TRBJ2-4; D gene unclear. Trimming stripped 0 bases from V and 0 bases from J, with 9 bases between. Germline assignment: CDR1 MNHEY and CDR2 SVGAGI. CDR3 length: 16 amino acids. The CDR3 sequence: CASSYSVSLAKNIQYF. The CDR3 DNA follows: TGTGCCAGCAGTTACTCGGTCAGTCTAGCCAAAAACATTCAGTACTTC.

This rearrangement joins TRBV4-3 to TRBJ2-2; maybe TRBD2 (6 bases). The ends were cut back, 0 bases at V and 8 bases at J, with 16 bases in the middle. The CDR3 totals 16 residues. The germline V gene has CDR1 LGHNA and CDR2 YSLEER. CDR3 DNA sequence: TGCGCCAGCAGCCAAGATATTGGGGGACTGGGTGGGGAGCTGTTTTTT. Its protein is CASSQDIGGLGGELFF.

Here the CDR3 reads CASSFRDRGHEQYF. The CDR3 DNA follows: TGTGCCAGCAGTTTCCGGGACAGGGGCCACGAGCAGTACTTC. The rearrangement uses TRBV27 and TRBJ2-7, with 10 bases fitting TRBD1. V shed 3 bases, J shed 5 bases, and the junction held 4 bases outside the gene matches. The CDR3 is made up of 14 amino acids. The germline V gene encodes CDR1 MNHEY and CDR2 SMNVEV (reference sequence).

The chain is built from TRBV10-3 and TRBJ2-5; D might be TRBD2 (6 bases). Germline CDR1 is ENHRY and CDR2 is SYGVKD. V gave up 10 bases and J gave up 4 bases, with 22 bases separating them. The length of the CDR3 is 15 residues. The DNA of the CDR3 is TGTGCCACCCAGGAGGCGTGGGGAGCGGGAGAGACCCAGTACTTC. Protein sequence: CATQEAWGAGETQYF.

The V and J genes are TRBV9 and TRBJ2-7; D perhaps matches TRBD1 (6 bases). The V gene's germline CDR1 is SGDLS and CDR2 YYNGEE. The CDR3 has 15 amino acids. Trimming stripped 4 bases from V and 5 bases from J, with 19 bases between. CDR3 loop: CASSPRGPLKNEQYF. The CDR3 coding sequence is TGTGCCAGCAGCCCCAGGGGTCCCCTCAAGAACGAGCAGTACTTC.

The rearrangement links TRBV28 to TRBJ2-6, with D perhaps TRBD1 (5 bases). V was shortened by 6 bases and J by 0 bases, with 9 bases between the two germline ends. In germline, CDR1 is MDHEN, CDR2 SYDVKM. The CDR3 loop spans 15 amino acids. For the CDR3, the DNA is TGTGCCAGCAGACCAGGGAACTCTGGGGCCAACGTCCTGACTTTC. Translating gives CASRPGNSGANVLTF.

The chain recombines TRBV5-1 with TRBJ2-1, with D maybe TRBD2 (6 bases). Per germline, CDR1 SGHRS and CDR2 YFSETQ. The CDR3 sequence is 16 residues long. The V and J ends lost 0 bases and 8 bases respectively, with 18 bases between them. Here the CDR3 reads CASSLAGVDIVDEQFF. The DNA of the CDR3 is TGCGCCAGCAGCTTGGCGGGGGTAGACATCGTGGATGAGCAGTTCTTC.

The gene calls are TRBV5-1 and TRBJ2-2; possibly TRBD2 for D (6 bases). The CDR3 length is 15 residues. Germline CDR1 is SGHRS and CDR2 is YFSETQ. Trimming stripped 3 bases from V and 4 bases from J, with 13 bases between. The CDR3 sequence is CASSSERATTGELFF. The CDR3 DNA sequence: TGCGCCAGCAGCTCAGAGCGGGCGACCACCGGGGAGCTGTTTTTT.

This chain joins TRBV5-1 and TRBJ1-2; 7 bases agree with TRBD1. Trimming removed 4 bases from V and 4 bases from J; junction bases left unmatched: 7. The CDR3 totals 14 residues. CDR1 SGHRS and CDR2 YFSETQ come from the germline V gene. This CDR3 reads CASSGGTAIYGYTF. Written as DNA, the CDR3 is TGCGCCAGCAGCGGTGGGACAGCAATCTATGGCTACACCTTC. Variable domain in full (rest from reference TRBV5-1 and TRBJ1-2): KAGVTQTPRYLIKTRGQQVTLSCSPISGHRSVSWYQQTPGQGLQFLFEYFSETQRNKGNFPGRFSGRQFSNSRSEMNVSTLELGDSALYLCASSGGTAIYGYTFGSGTRLTVV.

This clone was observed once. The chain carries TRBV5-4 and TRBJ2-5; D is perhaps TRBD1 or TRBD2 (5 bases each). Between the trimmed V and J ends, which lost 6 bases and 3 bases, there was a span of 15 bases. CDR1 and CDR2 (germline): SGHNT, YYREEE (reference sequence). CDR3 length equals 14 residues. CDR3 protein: CASNPRDGKETQYF. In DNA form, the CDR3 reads TGTGCCAGCAATCCCCGGGACGGAAAAGAGACCCAGTACTTC.

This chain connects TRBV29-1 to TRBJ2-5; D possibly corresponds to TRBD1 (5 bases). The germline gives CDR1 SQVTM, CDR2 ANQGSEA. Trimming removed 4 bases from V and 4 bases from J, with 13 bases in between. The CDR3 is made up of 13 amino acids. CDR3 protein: CSVVRGTGETQYF. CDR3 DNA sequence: TGCAGCGTTGTAAGGGGTACGGGAGAGACCCAGTACTTC.